Sequencing of this T cell receptor (beta chain) was carried out in a study of cytomegalovirus exposure and HLA in healthy donors. Study results and limitations: Some V segments (TRBV6-2 and TRBV6-3 among them) were excluded as indistinguishable. Productive status was seen about 87% or about 30% of the time for most TCR beta V segments in an earlier analysis. Researchers reported from a later analysis that most CMV-associated TCR beta chains appeared HLA-restricted.

The PCR used 60 Vbeta and 13 Jbeta primers. Libraries were prepared by immunoSEQ multiplex PCR; TCRdb keeps only in-frame clonotypes and omits some of them. The profile shows roughly 43,000 clones, about 80% of them singletons. Comment on this clone: Its antigen is currently unknown.

Healthy bone marrow donors made up the cohort. Trimming took off 1 base at V and 4 bases at J, with 8 bases between the two ends. The germline V gene encodes CDR1 PRHDT and CDR2 FYEKMQ (reference sequence). The CDR3 is 14 residues long. The sequence came from a man under 40 in good health and CMV-seronegative. The rearrangement uses TRBV13 and TRBJ2-1; D perhaps matches TRBD2 (6 bases). The sequenced sample consisted of PBMCs. The CDR3 reads CASSLAGVYNEQFF. The CDR3, as DNA: TGTGCCAGCAGCTTAGCGGGAGTATACAATGAGCAGTTCTTC.